Listed here is a single T cell receptor (beta chain). The V gene end was trimmed by 7 bases and the J gene end by 2 bases; junction bases not matched to a gene: 7. The germline CDR1 and CDR2 sequences are SQVTM and ANQGSEA. This CDR3 has 14 amino acids. Primers for the PCR totalled 60 Vbeta and 13 Jbeta. Profiling relied on immunoSEQ multiplex PCR, and the TCRdb table lists in-frame clones only, not all of them. The sample contains hundreds of thousands of clones, about 81% of which appear only once. This entry comes from a study of cytomegalovirus exposure and HLA in healthy donors. The V and J genes are TRBV29-1 and TRBJ1-3, with TRBD1 matching 8 bases. This clonotype originated in a man aged 35-49 years in good health and CMV-seropositive. The sample was PBMCs. CDR3 sequence (DNA): TGCAGCGCTGTGATGACAGGGGCTGGAAACACCATATATTTT. Protein product: CSAVMTGAGNTIYF.